The 24 T cell receptor beta chains listed next were all sequenced from one sample in a study of cytomegalovirus exposure and HLA in healthy donors. Clones were sequenced by immunoSEQ multiplex PCR, and TCRdb holds only the in-frame ones, with some missing. The data show 150,000 to 200,000 clones, 80% to 90% seen once. Sequenced sample: PBMCs. These receptor sequences come from a woman between 25 and 40 years old in good health and CMV-seronegative.

CDR3 nucleotides: TGTGCCAGCAGCTATCGGGGGGCTAAAGCTTTCTTT. Its translation is CASSYRGAKAFF. The rearrangement uses TRBV5-6 and TRBJ1-1, with a possible D match to TRBD1 (6 bases). Germline CDR1 is SGHDT and CDR2 is YYEEEE. CDR3 length equals 12 residues. V dropped 3 bases and J dropped 9 bases, with 12 bases sitting between them.

The chain employs TRBV2 and TRBJ2-4, with 7 nucleotides matching TRBD2. With 6 bases clipped from V and 11 bases from J, the junction kept 4 bases outside the gene matches. CDR1 and CDR2 from the germline V gene are SNHLY and FYNNEI. The CDR3 spans 11 residues. In nucleotides, the CDR3 is TGTGCCAGCAGGGGTGCGGGGGTTCAGTACTTC. It encodes CASRGAGVQYF.

This clone occurred a few times. J is TRBJ2-1 and V is TRBV7-8; weak D call: TRBD2 (5 bases). Germline assignment: CDR1 SGHVS and CDR2 FQNEAQ. Deletions cut 4 bases from V and 0 bases from J, with 13 bases between. CDR3 length equals 16 residues. The CDR3 DNA follows: TGTGCCAGCAGCTCCACGGGGTTCCGCTCCTACAATGAGCAGTTCTTC. This encodes CASSSTGFRSYNEQFF.

This chain joins TRBV4-3 and TRBJ2-3; the match to TRBD2 covers 12 bases. The CDR3 has 17 amino acids. V was pared by 0 bases and J by 5 bases, with 6 bases of the junction left unmatched. Per germline, CDR1 LGHNA and CDR2 YSLEER. The CDR3 loop is CASSQDLAGGPGDTQYF. CDR3 sequence (DNA): TGCGCCAGCAGCCAAGATCTAGCGGGGGGGCCTGGAGATACGCAGTATTTT.

This clone has more than one count but fewer than ten. The V call is TRBV27, the J call TRBJ2-2; no definite D call. Germline V gene data show CDR1 as MNHEY and CDR2 as SMNVEV (reference sequence). Trimming stripped 2 bases from V and 6 bases from J, with 10 bases between. The CDR3 contains 14 residues. The CDR3, as DNA: TGTGCCAGCAGTTTAACTCGAAGTTCCGGGGAGCTGTTTTTT. Its translation: CASSLTRSSGELFF.

The V call is TRBV29-1, the J call TRBJ2-4; 7 bases agree with TRBD1. V was pared by 3 bases and J by 3 bases, with 5 bases of the junction left unmatched. This CDR3 comprises 14 residues. CDR1 SQVTM and CDR2 ANQGSEA come from the germline V gene. As DNA, the CDR3 is TGCAGCGTTGACCCGACAGGGAGCAAAAACATTCAGTACTTC. This codes for CSVDPTGSKNIQYF.

The CDR3 region has the DNA TGTGCCACCAGCAGAGGGGAAGGGGGAGGAAACACCATATATTTT. Its protein product is CATSRGEGGGNTIYF. J is TRBJ1-3 and V is TRBV15; D perhaps matches TRBD1 (6 bases). V was shortened by 1 base and J by 4 bases, with 11 bases between the two germline ends. Germline CDR1 LNHNV, CDR2 YYDKDF (reference sequence). The CDR3 runs 15 residues.

The gene calls are TRBV19 and TRBJ2-7; 7 positions agree with TRBD1. Trimming at V came to 5 bases and at J to 1 base, leaving 5 bases not matched to a gene. The CDR3 spans 14 residues. Germline V lookup: CDR1 LNHDA, CDR2 SQIVND (reference sequence). In DNA form, the CDR3 reads TGTGCCAGTAGTGGGACAGCGAATTCCTACGAGCAGTACTTC. This encodes CASSGTANSYEQYF.

This clone was seen a single time. V gene TRBV6-5 combines with J gene TRBJ1-6; D gene uncertain. There are 16 residues in the CDR3. Per the germline V gene, CDR1 is MNHEY and CDR2 is SVGAGI. Trimming took off 2 bases at V and 5 bases at J, with 13 bases between the two ends. CDR3 bases: TGTGCCAGCAGTTACGCCCGGGGTCAACATAATTCACCCCTCCACTTT. Amino acids: CASSYARGQHNSPLHF.

The genes are TRBV11-2 and TRBJ2-5, with 9 positions matching TRBD2. The CDR3 runs 15 residues. Germline V gives CDR1 SGHAT, CDR2 FQNNGV. Trimming removed 4 bases from V and 3 bases from J; junction bases left unmatched: 6. The DNA for the CDR3 is TGTGCCAGCAGCTCGACCAGCGGGGGGAAAGAGACCCAGTACTTC. Protein product: CASSSTSGGKETQYF.

The genes are TRBV5-8 and TRBJ2-7; D is perhaps TRBD1 (6 bases). The V end was cut by 1 base, the J end by 3 bases, with 11 bases between. CDR1 is SGHTS and CDR2 is YDEGEE in the germline V gene. The CDR3 has 14 residues. CDR3 coding DNA: TGTGCCAGCAGCTTGTTAGGACAGCTCTACGAGCAGTACTTC. As protein: CASSLLGQLYEQYF.

This clone appeared a single time. This chain connects TRBV11-2 to TRBJ1-1; 8 nucleotides agree with TRBD1. Germline CDR1 is SGHAT and CDR2 is FQNNGV. This CDR3 contains 17 residues. With V trimmed by 3 bases and J by 1 base, 10 bases remained unmatched. The CDR3 region is CASSFPSSTGANTEAFF. In nucleotides, the CDR3 is TGTGCCAGCAGCTTTCCATCCTCGACAGGGGCGAACACTGAAGCTTTCTTT. Variable domain in full (rest from reference TRBV11-2 and TRBJ1-1): EAGVAQSPRYKIIEKRQSVAFWCNPISGHATLYWYQQILGQGPKLLIQFQNNGVVDDSQLPKDRFSAERLKGVDSTLKIQPAKLEDSAVYLCASSFPSSTGANTEAFFGQGTRLTVV.

V and J are TRBV7-2 and TRBJ1-2; D is uncertain. Trimming left V 2 bases short and J 0 bases short, with 7 bases between. Germline CDR1 reads SGHTA; CDR2 reads FQGNSA. This CDR3 has 14 residues. CDR3 region: CASSLTAANYGYTF. DNA for the CDR3: TGTGCCAGCAGCTTAACGGCGGCTAACTATGGCTACACCTTC.

The J gene is TRBJ2-7, the V gene TRBV6-1; 12 nucleotides align to TRBD1. CDR3 length: 17 residues. V shed 2 bases, J shed 4 bases, and the junction held 9 bases outside the gene matches. Looked up from germline, CDR1 is MNHNS and CDR2 is SASEGT. The CDR3 region has the DNA TGTGCCAGCAGTGAATATCGGGACAGGGGGCTTGGGTACGAGCAGTACTTC. Residues: CASSEYRDRGLGYEQYF.

This chain uses TRBV11-2 with TRBJ2-3, with 8 bases that match TRBD1. The CDR3 totals 15 residues. V lost 5 bases and J lost 4; bases outside the gene matches: 8. Germline CDR1 is SGHAT and CDR2 is FQNNGV. The CDR3 region has the DNA TGTGCCAGCAGCCGCGGACAGGGCCCCGCAGATACGCAGTATTTT. As protein: CASSRGQGPADTQYF.

CDR3 amino acids: CASSPQDLQETQYF. The CDR3 nucleotides read TGTGCCAGCAGTCCTCAGGATCTCCAAGAGACCCAGTACTTC. V is TRBV2 and J is TRBJ2-5; D is unclear. Between the trimmed V and J ends, which lost 5 bases and 1 base, there was a span of 11 bases. CDR3 length equals 14 residues. Germline-derived CDR1 and CDR2 are SNHLY and FYNNEI.

This CDR3 is CASSEISGLSSGNTIYF. The CDR3 DNA is TGTGCCAGCAGTGAAATATCGGGTCTCAGCTCTGGAAACACCATATATTTT. This chain links TRBV2 with TRBJ1-3; D gene unclear. The V end was cut by 2 bases, the J end by 0 bases, with 14 bases between. The CDR3 runs 17 residues. The germline V gene encodes CDR1 SNHLY and CDR2 FYNNEI.

The DNA for the CDR3 is TGTGCCAGCAGCATAAGCCGGGTTTGGCGGGGGCCCTTCTACAATGAGCAGTTCTTC. Protein product: CASSISRVWRGPFYNEQFF. The chain employs TRBV7-9 and TRBJ2-1; TRBD2 is a possible D gene (7 bases). V was shortened by 5 bases and J by 3 bases, with 26 bases between the two germline ends. The germline CDR1 and CDR2 sequences are SEHNR and FQNEAQ (reference sequence). The CDR3 has 19 residues.

The V call is TRBV5-1, the J call TRBJ2-6; the D gene is possibly TRBD1 (6 bases). Germline V gives CDR1 SGHRS, CDR2 YFSETQ. CDR3 size: 15 residues. V shed 4 bases and J shed 2 bases, with 10 bases lying between them. The CDR3 DNA follows: TGCGCCAGCAGCCCTACAGGGACTGGGGCCAACGTCCTGACTTTC. The encoded protein is CASSPTGTGANVLTF. The full variable domain, in which reference TRBV5-1 and TRBJ2-6 provide the parts outside the CDR3, is KAGVTQTPRYLIKTRGQQVTLSCSPISGHRSVSWYQQTPGQGLQFLFEYFSETQRNKGNFPGRFSGRQFSNSRSEMNVSTLELGDSALYLCASSPTGTGANVLTFGAGSRLTVL.

This chain joins TRBV5-6 and TRBJ2-5; no reliable D call. This CDR3 has 14 residues. Trimming pared 0 bases from V and 5 bases from J, leaving 11 bases between. The V gene's germline CDR1 is SGHDT and CDR2 YYEEEE. The CDR3 region is CASSLEVAGETQYF. The CDR3 nucleotides read TGTGCCAGCAGCTTGGAGGTGGCCGGGGAGACCCAGTACTTC. Supplemented by reference TRBV5-6 and TRBJ2-5, the full variable domain reads DAGVTQSPTHLIKTRGQQVTLRCSPKSGHDTVSWYQQALGQGPQFIFQYYEEEERQRGNFPDRFSGHQFPNYSSELNVNALLLGDSALYLCASSLEVAGETQYFGPGTRLLVL.

The chain employs TRBV4-1 and TRBJ2-1, with D maybe TRBD1 (5 bases). V lost 1 base to trimming and J lost 8 bases, with 12 bases between them. The CDR3 consists of 14 residues. CDR1 is MGHRA, CDR2 YSYEKL, per germline. The CDR3 DNA sequence: TGCGCCAGCAGCCAAGTGATGGGCAGGGATGAGCAGTTCTTC. Translating it yields CASSQVMGRDEQFF.

The chain joins TRBV6-6 to TRBJ2-7; no definite D call. Germline V gene data show CDR1 as MNHNY and CDR2 as SVGAGI (reference sequence). Trimming took off 3 bases at V and 3 bases at J, with 9 bases between the two ends. The CDR3 is made up of 13 amino acids. CDR3 nucleotide sequence: TGTGCCAGCAGTTATGGGCAGAACTACGAGCAGTACTTC. Translating it yields CASSYGQNYEQYF.

The chain links TRBV5-1 to TRBJ2-2, with 7 bases aligning to TRBD1. J gave up 1 base and V 4 bases, and 4 bases lay outside the gene matches. The V gene's germline CDR1 is SGHRS and CDR2 YFSETQ. This CDR3 spans 15 amino acids. The CDR3 spells CASSLGTVNTGELFF. CDR3 nucleotides: TGCGCCAGCAGCCTGGGGACAGTGAACACCGGGGAGCTGTTTTTT.

The CDR3 reads CASSQDTGTGHEKLFF. CDR3 nucleotides: TGCGCCAGCAGCCAAGATACCGGGACAGGGCATGAAAAACTGTTTTTT. The rearrangement uses TRBV4-1 and TRBJ1-4; TRBD1 aligns across 9 bases. CDR1 is MGHRA and CDR2 is YSYEKL in the germline V gene. The CDR3 has 16 amino acids. V lost 0 bases and J lost 6; bases outside the gene matches: 5.